The rows below give T cell receptor beta chains drawn from one sample of a study of post-analysis software for immune sequencing data. Each CDR3 protein gets one entry after TCRdb re-called the PCR reads with MiXCR. The table records hundreds of thousands of distinct CDR3 sequences, approximately 30% of them present only once. Source material: blood. The receptors were gathered from a girl aged 5-17 years with multiple sclerosis. Each CDR3 is given with its conserved first and last residue. D genes are given only for firm matches. Only some rows state a clone size, as once, few, many or a class for expanded clones.

clone_size	v_call	j_call	d_call	cdr3_aa	cdr3_nt
.	TRBV20-1	TRBJ2-4	TRBD2	CSARDLGLAGVGEQYF	TGCAGTGCTAGAGATCTAGGGCTAGCGGGAGTTGGGGAGCAGTACTTC
few	TRBV3-1	TRBJ2-5	TRBD2	CASSQGRLALNQETQYF	TGTGCCAGCAGCCAAGGCCGACTAGCGTTAAACCAAGAGACCCAGTACTTC
few	TRBV20-1	TRBJ2-3	.	CSARTGPLSTDTQYF	TGCAGTGCTAGAACAGGGCCCCTAAGCACAGATACGCAGTATTTT
few	TRBV7-7	TRBJ2-1	.	CASSLGIRGQGSYNEQFF	TGTGCCAGCAGCTTAGGAATTCGGGGGCAGGGCTCCTACAATGAGCAGTTCTTC
.	TRBV29-1	TRBJ1-2	TRBD1	CSVDRGPDGYTF	TGCAGCGTTGACAGGGGGCCGGATGGCTACACCTTC
few	TRBV27	TRBJ1-2	TRBD1	CASSLVHRDSGYTF	TGTGCCAGCAGTTTAGTTCACAGGGACAGTGGCTACACCTTC
few	TRBV20-1	TRBJ2-5	.	CSAGKTAQETQYF	TGCAGTGCTGGGAAGACAGCACAAGAGACCCAGTACTTC
few	TRBV28	TRBJ2-7	.	CASSLPLASVEQYF	TGTGCCAGCAGTTTACCATTGGCTAGCGTCGAGCAGTACTTC
.	TRBV5-1	TRBJ2-5	.	CASSFMSSYRAKETQYF	TGCGCCAGCAGTTTTATGAGTTCTTACAGGGCCAAAGAGACCCAGTACTTC
.	TRBV28	TRBJ1-5	.	CASMRQASNQPQHF	TGTGCCAGCATGCGACAGGCTAGCAATCAGCCCCAGCATTTT
.	TRBV7-9	TRBJ2-3	.	CASSGVQSLSTDTQYF	TGTGCCAGCAGCGGGGTACAGAGCCTTAGCACAGATACGCAGTATTTT
.	TRBV6-1	TRBJ2-3	TRBD2	CASSEGGLAGADTQYF	TGTGCCAGCAGTGAGGGGGGACTAGCGGGAGCCGATACGCAGTATTTT
once	TRBV5-6	TRBJ2-5	TRBD2	CASSLEAGGYNEQYF	TGTGCCAGCAGCTTGGAAGCGGGAGGCTACAATGAGCAGTACTTC
.	TRBV20-1	TRBJ2-7	TRBD2	CSAQAWTSGMGEQYF	TGCAGTGCTCAAGCTTGGACTAGCGGGATGGGCGAGCAGTACTTC
.	TRBV11-2	TRBJ1-5	.	CASSLGPTRRDSNQPQHF	TGTGCCAGCAGCTTAGGCCCGACAAGGCGGGATAGCAATCAGCCCCAGCATTTT
once	TRBV20-1	TRBJ2-5	.	CSARPHLDQETQYF	TGCAGTGCTAGACCCCATTTAGATCAAGAGACCCAGTACTTC
.	TRBV7-2	TRBJ2-2	.	CASSLAPWQGTGELFF	TGTGCCAGCAGCTTAGCGCCATGGCAGGGCACCGGGGAGCTGTTTTTT
.	TRBV24-1	TRBJ2-1	.	CATSDLEKGLAGNEQFF	TGTGCCACCAGTGATTTAGAAAAGGGGCTAGCCGGGAATGAGCAGTTCTTC
few	TRBV5-1	TRBJ2-3	.	CASSLLDTRYF	TGCGCCAGCAGCTTGTTAGATACGCGGTATTTT
few	TRBV20-1	TRBJ1-1	.	CSEARVNTEAFF	TGCAGTGAGGCTAGGGTAAACACTGAAGCTTTCTTT
.	TRBV29-1	TRBJ1-2	.	CSVEDRGVDGYTF	TGCAGCGTTGAAGATCGGGGGGTAGACGGCTACACCTTC
.	TRBV9	TRBJ1-1	TRBD1	CASSAGDRAGTEAFF	TGTGCCAGCAGCGCCGGGGACAGGGCTGGCACTGAAGCTTTCTTT
few	TRBV21-1	TRBJ2-5	.	CASSRKGTEKETQYF	TGTGCCAGCAGCAGGAAAGGGACAGAGAAAGAGACCCAGTACTTC
few	TRBV5-1	TRBJ1-6	TRBD1	CASSSRDSNSPLHF	TGCGCCAGCAGCTCGAGGGACAGCAATTCACCCCTCCACTTT
few	TRBV9	TRBJ2-1	TRBD2	CASSATSGAYNEQFF	TGTGCCAGCAGCGCTACTAGCGGCGCCTACAATGAGCAGTTCTTC
.	TRBV4-3	TRBJ2-4	TRBD2	CASSQEYAGGGRTKNIQYF	TGCGCCAGCAGCCAAGAGTACGCGGGGGGCGGAAGGACCAAAAACATTCAGTACTTC
few	TRBV6-5	TRBJ2-3	.	CASSTSLYQSTDTQYF	TGTGCCAGCAGCACTTCCCTGTACCAGAGCACAGATACGCAGTATTTT
few	TRBV4-1	TRBJ2-3	.	CASSQDWAPSRTDTQYF	TGCGCCAGCAGCCAAGATTGGGCGCCCTCCCGCACAGATACGCAGTATTTT
many	TRBV20-1	TRBJ2-5	.	CSAGNRQLVQYF	TGCAGTGCCGGTAATCGACAACTTGTGCAGTACTTC
many	TRBV29-1	TRBJ2-7	TRBD1	CSVEDRGYEQYF	TGCAGCGTTGAGGACAGGGGCTACGAGCAGTACTTC